This is a list of T cell receptor beta chains from one sample in a study of T cells in Graves' hyperthyroidism and ophthalmopathy. Using its own MiXCR run on the multiplex PCR reads, TCRdb lists one record per CDR3 protein. The data contain roughly 400,000 distinct CDR3 sequences, around 16% of them singletons. The material sequenced was blood. The receptor set was obtained from a woman between 18 and 30 years old with Graves' hyperthyroidism that later progressed to Graves' ophthalmopathy. Both conserved end residues are part of each CDR3. A D gene is named only where the DNA matches it firmly. A clone size is listed for some rows: how often the clone was seen (once, few, many), or a class if it is expanded.

clone_size j_call d_call v_call cdr3_aa cdr3_nt
many TRBJ2-7 . TRBV13 CASSWGTATYEQYF TGTGCCAGCAGCTGGGGGACGGCGACCTACGAGCAGTACTTC
few TRBJ2-2 . TRBV29-1 CSGFEQGTTGELFF TGCAGCGGCTTCGAACAGGGTACAACCGGGGAGCTGTTTTTT
many TRBJ2-1 TRBD2 TRBV19 CASSIPAGAGEQFF TGTGCCAGTAGTATACCGGCGGGAGCGGGTGAGCAGTTCTTC
many TRBJ1-1 . TRBV11-2 CASSFTGIGEAFF TGTGCCAGCAGCTTCACAGGGATTGGCGAAGCTTTCTTT
few TRBJ1-6 . TRBV28 CASSLPSSYNSPLHF TGTGCCAGCAGTTTACCGAGCTCCTATAATTCACCCCTCCACTTT
. TRBJ1-5 . TRBV20-1 CSASDPSGAQHF TGCAGTGCTAGTGATCCTTCAGGTGCCCAGCATTTT
. TRBJ2-5 . TRBV2 CASSTEIQETQYF TGTGCCAGCAGCACAGAAATCCAAGAGACCCAGTACTTC
many TRBJ1-1 . TRBV28 CASSFRGTEAFF TGTGCCAGCAGTTTTCGTGGGACTGAAGCTTTCTTT
few TRBJ1-1 . TRBV4-1 CASSLTRGNTGAFF TGCGCCAGCAGCCTCACCCGTGGGAACACTGGAGCTTTCTTT
many TRBJ1-2 . TRBV11-2 CASSKGGGADGYTF TGTGCCAGCAGCAAGGGGGGAGGGGCGGATGGCTACACCTTC
. TRBJ2-2 . TRBV7-9 CASSLWTIANTGELFF TGTGCCAGCAGCTTATGGACCATCGCGAACACCGGGGAGCTGTTTTTT
. TRBJ2-1 TRBD2 TRBV27 CASSSPPGGEQFF TGTGCCAGCAGTTCCCCTCCGGGGGGTGAGCAGTTCTTC
few TRBJ1-5 . TRBV4-2 CASSQEREQPQHF TGTGCCAGCAGCCAAGAACGGGAGCAGCCCCAGCATTTT
few TRBJ1-2 . TRBV30 CAWSPLIYGYTF TGTGCCTGGAGTCCACTTATCTATGGCTACACCTTC
many TRBJ2-1 TRBD2 TRBV20-1 CRVLAGGNNEQFF TGCAGGGTCCTAGCGGGAGGTAACAATGAGCAGTTCTTC
. TRBJ2-1 . TRBV27 CASSLTRVGNEQFF TGTGCCAGCAGTCTCACTAGGGTAGGGAATGAGCAGTTCTTC
. TRBJ2-7 . TRBV6-1 CASSRRLDSYEQYF TGTGCCAGCAGCCGGAGACTAGACTCCTACGAGCAGTACTTC
many TRBJ2-7 TRBD2 TRBV10-3 CAISNLAGVGNEQYF TGTGCCATCAGCAATCTAGCGGGAGTTGGGAACGAGCAGTACTTC
few TRBJ2-7 . TRBV5-8 CASRDYWGSYEQYF TGTGCCAGCAGGGATTACTGGGGCTCCTACGAGCAGTACTTC
many TRBJ1-5 TRBD1 TRBV10-3 CAISESTGGGQPQHF TGTGCCATCAGTGAGTCGACAGGGGGTGGGCAGCCCCAGCATTTT
. TRBJ1-2 . TRBV5-6 CASSFQEGYGYTF TGTGCCAGCAGCTTTCAGGAGGGCTATGGCTACACCTTC
many TRBJ1-5 . TRBV7-8 CASSLSTGQSYSNQPQHF TGTGCCAGCAGCTTGTCAACCGGACAGTCCTATAGCAATCAGCCCCAGCATTTT
many TRBJ2-7 TRBD2 TRBV7-2 CASSPVAGGSYEQYF TGTGCCAGCAGCCCAGTAGCGGGAGGATCCTACGAGCAGTACTTC
few TRBJ1-1 . TRBV7-9 CANSPADRLNTEAFF TGTGCCAACAGCCCCGCCGACAGATTGAACACTGAAGCTTTCTTT
few TRBJ2-7 TRBD1 TRBV6-1 CASSEPVTGGREQYF TGTGCCAGCAGTGAACCGGTAACAGGGGGCAGGGAGCAGTACTTC
many TRBJ1-5 . TRBV18 CASSPKTDNQPQHF TGTGCCAGCTCACCAAAAACGGACAATCAGCCCCAGCATTTT